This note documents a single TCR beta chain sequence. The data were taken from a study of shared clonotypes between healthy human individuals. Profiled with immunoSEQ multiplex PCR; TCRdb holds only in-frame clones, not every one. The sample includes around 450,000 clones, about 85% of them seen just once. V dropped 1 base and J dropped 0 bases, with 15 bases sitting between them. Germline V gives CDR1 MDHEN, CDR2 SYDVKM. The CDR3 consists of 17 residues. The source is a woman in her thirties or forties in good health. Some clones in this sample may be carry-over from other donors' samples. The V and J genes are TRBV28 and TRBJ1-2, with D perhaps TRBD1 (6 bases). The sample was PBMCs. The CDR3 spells CASSLFYGGRPNYGYTF. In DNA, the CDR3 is TGTGCCAGCAGTTTATTTTATGGGGGCCGACCTAACTATGGCTACACCTTC.